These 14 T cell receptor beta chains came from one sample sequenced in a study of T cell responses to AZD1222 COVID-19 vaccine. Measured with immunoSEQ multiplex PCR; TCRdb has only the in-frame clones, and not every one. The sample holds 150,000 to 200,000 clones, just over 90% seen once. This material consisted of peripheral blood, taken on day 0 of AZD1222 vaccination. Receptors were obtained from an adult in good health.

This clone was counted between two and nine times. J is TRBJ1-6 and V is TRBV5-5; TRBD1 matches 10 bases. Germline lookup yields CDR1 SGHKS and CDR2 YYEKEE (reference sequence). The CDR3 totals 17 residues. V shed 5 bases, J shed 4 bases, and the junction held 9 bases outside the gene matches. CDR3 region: CASRGPGQGPYNSPLHF. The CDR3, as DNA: TGTGCCAGCAGGGGTCCGGGACAGGGGCCATATAATTCACCCCTCCACTTT. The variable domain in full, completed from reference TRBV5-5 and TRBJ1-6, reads DAGVTQSPTHLIKTRGQQVTLRCSPISGHKSVSWYQQVLGQGPQFIFQYYEKEERGRGNFPDRFSARQFPNYSSELNVNALLLGDSALYLCASRGPGQGPYNSPLHFGNGTRLTVT.

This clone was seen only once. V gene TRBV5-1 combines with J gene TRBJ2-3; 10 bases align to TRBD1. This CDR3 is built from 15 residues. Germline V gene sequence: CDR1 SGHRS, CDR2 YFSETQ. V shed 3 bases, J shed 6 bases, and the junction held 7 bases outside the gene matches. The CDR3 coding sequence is TGCGCCAGCAGCTATGGGGACAGGGGCGCGGATACGCAGTATTTT. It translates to CASSYGDRGADTQYF.

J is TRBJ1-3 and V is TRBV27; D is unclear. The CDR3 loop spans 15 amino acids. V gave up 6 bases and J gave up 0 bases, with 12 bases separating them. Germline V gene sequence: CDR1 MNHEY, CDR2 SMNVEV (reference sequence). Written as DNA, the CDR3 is TGTGCCAGCAGCCCTGGACTGAGCTCTGGAAACACCATATATTTT. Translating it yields CASSPGLSSGNTIYF.

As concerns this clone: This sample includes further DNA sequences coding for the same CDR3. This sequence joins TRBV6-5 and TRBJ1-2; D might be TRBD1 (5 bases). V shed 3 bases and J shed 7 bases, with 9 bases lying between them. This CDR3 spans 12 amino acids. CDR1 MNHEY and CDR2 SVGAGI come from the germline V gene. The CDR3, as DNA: TGTGCCAGCAGTTATTCGGGGGGTGGCTACACCTTC. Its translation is CASSYSGGGYTF.

The CDR3 spells CASSQEGTGNTEAFF. CDR3 nucleotides: TGTGCCAGCAGCCAAGAGGGGACGGGGAACACTGAAGCTTTCTTT. The chain combines TRBV3-1 (or the pseudogene TRBV3-2) with TRBJ1-1; tentatively, D is TRBD1 (5 bases). Deletions cut 0 bases from V and 1 base from J, with 9 bases between. Germline V gene data show CDR1 as LGHDT and CDR2 as YNNKEL (reference sequence). This CDR3 has 15 amino acids.

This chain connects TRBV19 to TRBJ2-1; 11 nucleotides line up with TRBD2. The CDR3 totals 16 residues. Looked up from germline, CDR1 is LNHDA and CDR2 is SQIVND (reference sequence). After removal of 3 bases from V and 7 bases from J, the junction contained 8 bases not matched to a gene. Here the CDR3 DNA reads TGTGCCAGTAGTATTGTTACTAGCGGGAGAGCAAATGAGCAGTTCTTC. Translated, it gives CASSIVTSGRANEQFF.

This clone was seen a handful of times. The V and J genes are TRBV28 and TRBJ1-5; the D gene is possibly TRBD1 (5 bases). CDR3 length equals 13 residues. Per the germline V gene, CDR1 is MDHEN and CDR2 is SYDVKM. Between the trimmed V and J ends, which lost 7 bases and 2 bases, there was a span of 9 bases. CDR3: CASNGGRNQPQHF. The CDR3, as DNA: TGTGCCAGCAATGGGGGACGCAATCAGCCCCAGCATTTT. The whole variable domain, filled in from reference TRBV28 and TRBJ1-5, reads DVKVTQSSRYLVKRTGEKVFLECVQDMDHENMFWYRQDPGLGLRLIYFSYDVKMKEKGDIPEGYSVSREKKERFSLILESASTNQTSMYLCASNGGRNQPQHFGDGTRLSIL.

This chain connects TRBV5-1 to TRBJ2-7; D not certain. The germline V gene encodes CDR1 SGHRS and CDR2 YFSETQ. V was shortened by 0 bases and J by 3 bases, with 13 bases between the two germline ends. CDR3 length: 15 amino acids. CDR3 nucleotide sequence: TGCGCCAGCAGCTTGGGGGCTGCGGAGATCTACGAGCAGTACTTC. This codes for CASSLGAAEIYEQYF.

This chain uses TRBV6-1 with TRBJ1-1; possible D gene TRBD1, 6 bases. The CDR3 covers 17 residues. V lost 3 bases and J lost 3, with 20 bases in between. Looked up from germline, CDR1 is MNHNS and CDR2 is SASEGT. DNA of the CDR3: TGTGCCAGCAGTGACACAGGGTCGGGGGGTTGGGACACTGAAGCTTTCTTT. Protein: CASSDTGSGGWDTEAFF.

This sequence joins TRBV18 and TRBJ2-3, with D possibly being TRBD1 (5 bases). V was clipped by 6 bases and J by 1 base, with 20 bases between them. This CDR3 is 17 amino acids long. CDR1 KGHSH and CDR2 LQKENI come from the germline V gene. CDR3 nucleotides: TGTGCCAGCTCCCGAAATCCCCAGGGCACAGGCACAGATACGCAGTATTTT. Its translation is CASSRNPQGTGTDTQYF. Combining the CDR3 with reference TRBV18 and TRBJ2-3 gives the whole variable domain NAGVMQNPRHLVRRRGQEARLRCSPMKGHSHVYWYRQLPEEGLKFMVYLQKENIIDESGMPKERFSAEFPKEGPSILRIQQVVRGDSAAYFCASSRNPQGTGTDTQYFGPGTRLTVL.

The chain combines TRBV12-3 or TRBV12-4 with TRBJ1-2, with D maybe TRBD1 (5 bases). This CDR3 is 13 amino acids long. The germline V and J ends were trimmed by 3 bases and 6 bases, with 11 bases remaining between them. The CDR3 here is CASSFGGADGYTF. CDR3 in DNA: TGTGCCAGCAGTTTTGGCGGGGCTGATGGCTACACCTTC.

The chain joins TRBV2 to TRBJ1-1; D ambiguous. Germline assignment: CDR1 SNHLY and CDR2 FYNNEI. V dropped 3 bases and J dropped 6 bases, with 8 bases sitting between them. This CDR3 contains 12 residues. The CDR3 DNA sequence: TGTGCCAGCAGTGACCATAGGGCTGAAGCTTTCTTT. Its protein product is CASSDHRAEAFF.

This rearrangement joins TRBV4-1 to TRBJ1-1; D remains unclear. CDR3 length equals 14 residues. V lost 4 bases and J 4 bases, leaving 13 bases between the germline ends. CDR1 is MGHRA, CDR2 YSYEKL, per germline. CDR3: CASSPRELITEAFF. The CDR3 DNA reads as TGCGCCAGCAGCCCACGAGAGTTAATCACTGAAGCTTTCTTT.

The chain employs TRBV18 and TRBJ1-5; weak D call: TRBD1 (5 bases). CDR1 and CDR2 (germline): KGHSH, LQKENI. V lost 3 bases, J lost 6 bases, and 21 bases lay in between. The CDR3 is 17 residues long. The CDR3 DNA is TGTGCCAGCTCACCGGGGGAAGGGAAAGTCCGCGGTCAGCCCCAGCATTTT. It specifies CASSPGEGKVRGQPQHF.